These T cell receptor beta chains were read from a single sample in a study of CD8 T cells in Susac syndrome. Using its own MiXCR run on the immunoSEQ multiplex PCR reads, TCRdb lists one record per CDR3 protein. The table lists roughly 200,000 distinct CDR3 sequences, roughly 94% of them singletons. The sequencing sample was made of CD4+ T cells from PBMCs. These receptor sequences come from a human donor with multiple sclerosis. Both conserved end residues are part of each CDR3. Fields, in order: D gene, J gene, clone size, V gene, CDR3 DNA, CDR3 protein. D genes are given only for firm matches. Clone size is shown for a subset of rows, as once, few, many or a class of expanded clone.

-,TRBJ2-1,-,TRBV20-1,TGCAGTGCCGAGGGCTCCTACAATGAGCAGTTCTTC,CSAEGSYNEQFF
-,TRBJ1-1,-,TRBV29-1,TGCAGCGTCGTGGGACGGTGGACGAACACTGAAGCTTTCTTT,CSVVGRWTNTEAFF
-,TRBJ1-2,once,TRBV6-1,TGTGCCAGCAGTGAAGCGCAGCCGTGGGGTGGCTACACCTTC,CASSEAQPWGGYTF
-,TRBJ2-6,-,TRBV7-9,TGTGCCAGCAGCTTAGCCGGCGGAGCTGGGGCCAACGTCCTGACTTTC,CASSLAGGAGANVLTF
-,TRBJ2-3,-,TRBV5-6,TGTGCCAGCAGCTTAGGGTTGGGGACGACAGATACGCAGTATTTT,CASSLGLGTTDTQYF
-,TRBJ2-5,-,TRBV27,TGTGCCAGCAGTTTAATTTGGGCAGGGGACTACCAAGAGACCCAGTACTTC,CASSLIWAGDYQETQYF
-,TRBJ2-5,-,TRBV20-1,TGCAGTGCTGGGGAGGGGGAGTGGCCGCGAGAGACCCAGTACTTC,CSAGEGEWPRETQYF
-,TRBJ1-2,once,TRBV30,TGTGCCTGGAGTGAGGGAGGGTATGGCTACACCTTC,CAWSEGGYGYTF
TRBD2,TRBJ2-1,-,TRBV20-1,TGCAGTGCTAGAGATAGTGCGCGGGGGGCCAATGAGCAGTTCTTC,CSARDSARGANEQFF
-,TRBJ2-4,-,TRBV15,TGTGCCACCAGCCCGGGACAAAACATTCAGTACTTC,CATSPGQNIQYF
TRBD1,TRBJ2-2,-,TRBV3-1,TGTGCCAGCAGCCTAAGGACAGGGGTGAACACCGGGGAGCTGTTTTTT,CASSLRTGVNTGELFF
-,TRBJ2-7,-,TRBV20-1,TGCAGTGCTATTCCCGACAGGTTGGGCTCCTACGAGCAGTACTTC,CSAIPDRLGSYEQYF
TRBD1,TRBJ1-2,-,TRBV29-1,TGCAGCGTTGAGACAGGGGGTAACTATGGCTACACCTTC,CSVETGGNYGYTF
-,TRBJ2-1,once,TRBV19,TGTGCCAGTAGTGGGGGCGGGCAGGGCCGCAATGAGCAGTTCTTC,CASSGGGQGRNEQFF
TRBD2,TRBJ2-3,-,TRBV30,TGTGCCTGGAGTGAAGCGGGGTATACGCAGTATTTT,CAWSEAGYTQYF
-,TRBJ2-5,-,TRBV27,TGTGCCAGCAGTTTCGGGGTTGCGGGGTTTGAGACCCAGTACTTC,CASSFGVAGFETQYF
-,TRBJ2-5,-,TRBV24-1,TGTGCCACCAGTGATTCAAGGGAACAACATAAAGAGACCCAGTACTTC,CATSDSREQHKETQYF
-,TRBJ2-4,-,TRBV30,TGTGCCTGGAGTGGGCCCCTGATAAAGTACTTC,CAWSGPLIKYF
TRBD1,TRBJ1-2,once,TRBV30,TGTGCCGAAGTTCGGGACAGGACCTATGGCTACACCTTC,CAEVRDRTYGYTF
-,TRBJ1-1,-,TRBV29-1,TGCAGCGTCTCTATCTTACGGGGAGACACTGAAGCTTTCTTT,CSVSILRGDTEAFF
-,TRBJ2-3,-,TRBV7-9,TGTGCCAGCAGCTTTACAGCGATCCGCACAGATACGCAGTATTTT,CASSFTAIRTDTQYF
TRBD1,TRBJ2-4,-,TRBV15,TGTGCCACCAGCAGTCGGACAGGGATAGACATTCAGTACTTC,CATSSRTGIDIQYF
-,TRBJ2-6,once,TRBV18,TGTGCCAGCTCACCGCGGACCGCCAGCTCTGGGGCCAACGTCCTGACTTTC,CASSPRTASSGANVLTF
-,TRBJ2-3,-,TRBV3-1,TGTGCCAGCAGCCAAGAAAGCGGGACAACAGATACGCAGTATTTT,CASSQESGTTDTQYF
-,TRBJ1-1,once,TRBV28,TGTGCCAGCAGTTCATTAAGAGGGGGAGGCACTGAAGCTTTCTTT,CASSSLRGGGTEAFF
-,TRBJ1-2,once,TRBV3-1,TGTGCCAGCAGCCCCCTACTCGTAACGGGGGGCTACACCTTC,CASSPLLVTGGYTF